The 20 T cell receptor beta chains below were found in one sample sequenced in a study of blood T cell repertoires in COVID-19. Produced via immunoSEQ multiplex PCR; TCRdb's table is partial and in-frame only. The sample has almost 400,000 clones; 88% are singletons. Sequencing was carried out using PBMCs or T cells enriched from blood (not recorded which). Every receptor here comes from a woman aged 30 to 39 with acute COVID-19.

The chain is built from TRBV6-5 and TRBJ2-1; 12 bases are shared with TRBD2. Germline values: CDR1 MNHEY, CDR2 SVGAGI. The V gene end was trimmed by 10 bases and the J gene end by 6 bases; junction bases not matched to a gene: 1. The CDR3 runs 12 residues. The CDR3 DNA follows: TGTGCCACGACTAGCGGGGGCAATGAGCAGTTCTTC. Amino acids: CATTSGGNEQFF.

This clone was counted once. The chain combines TRBV30 with TRBJ2-3; TRBD2 might be the D (5 bases). CDR3 length equals 12 residues. V dropped 7 bases and J dropped 4 bases, with 12 bases sitting between them. Germline V lookup: CDR1 GTSNPN, CDR2 SVGIG (reference sequence). The CDR3 is CASQGLPDTQYF. In DNA form, the CDR3 reads TGTGCCTCACAAGGACTCCCAGATACGCAGTATTTT.

This chain links TRBV29-1 with TRBJ2-5; D perhaps matches TRBD2 (5 bases). Germline loops: CDR1 SQVTM, CDR2 ANQGSEA. The ends were cut back, 3 bases at V and 7 bases at J, with 6 bases in the middle. This CDR3 has 10 amino acids. The CDR3 region has the DNA TGCAGCGTTGATCGGGGGACCCAGTACTTC. As protein: CSVDRGTQYF.

The chain couples TRBV10-1 to TRBJ1-6; the D gene is possibly TRBD1 (6 bases). CDR1 WNHNN and CDR2 SYGVQD come from the germline V gene (reference sequence). V was pared by 7 bases and J by 4 bases, with 26 bases between. The CDR3 sequence is 19 residues long. Here the CDR3 DNA reads TGCGCCAGCACCACGACGGGAACAGGGAGGGGTGAGTATAATTCACCCCTCCACTTT. This codes for CASTTTGTGRGEYNSPLHF.

The V call is TRBV10-2, the J call TRBJ2-1; D perhaps matches TRBD1 (5 bases). CDR1 is WSHSY, CDR2 SAAADI, per germline. V was clipped by 4 bases and J by 8 bases, with 21 bases between them. The CDR3 runs to 16 residues. The CDR3 DNA follows: TGCGCCAGCAGTGGTATCCGGGCCCAGGACAATTATGAGCAGTTCTTC. This sequence encodes CASSGIRAQDNYEQFF.

The rearrangement uses TRBV9 and TRBJ1-4, with D maybe TRBD1 (6 bases). The CDR3 spans 14 residues. The V and J ends lost 4 bases and 0 bases respectively, with 7 bases between them. Germline-derived CDR1 and CDR2 are SGDLS and YYNGEE. The CDR3 sequence is CASSQGPTNEKLFF. Written as DNA, the CDR3 is TGTGCCAGCAGCCAGGGGCCAACTAATGAAAAACTGTTTTTT.

The J gene is TRBJ2-7, the V gene TRBV12-3 or TRBV12-4; 9 bases agree with TRBD1. The V and J ends lost 5 bases and 12 bases, in that order; junction bases with no gene match: 8. The CDR3 runs to 12 residues. Here the CDR3 DNA reads TGTGCCAGCAGTCCCGGGACAGGGATCCGGTACTTC. Translating gives CASSPGTGIRYF.

The chain carries TRBV5-1 and TRBJ2-7; D is perhaps TRBD1 (6 bases). V shed 4 bases and J shed 0 bases, with 17 bases lying between them. From germline, CDR1 is SGHRS and CDR2 YFSETQ. The CDR3 covers 16 residues. The CDR3 region is CASSLKDSASSYEQYF. The CDR3 DNA reads TGCGCCAGCAGCCTTAAGGACAGTGCGAGCTCCTACGAGCAGTACTTC.

V gene TRBV5-1 combines with J gene TRBJ1-1; no clear D. V lost 5 bases and J 1 base, leaving 15 bases between the germline ends. Germline V CDR1 and CDR2: SGHRS, YFSETQ. The CDR3 length is 15 residues. This CDR3 is CASSASGISNTEAFF. CDR3 nucleotide sequence: TGCGCCAGCAGTGCAAGCGGAATTTCGAACACTGAAGCTTTCTTT.

The chain joins TRBV6-1 to TRBJ2-7; 10 bases fit TRBD2. Germline CDR1 MNHNS, CDR2 SASEGT. J gave up 0 bases and V 1 base, and 3 bases lay outside the gene matches. CDR3 length equals 16 residues. The CDR3 loop is CASSEEWTSGSYEQYF. Here the CDR3 DNA reads TGTGCCAGCAGTGAAGAGTGGACTAGCGGCTCCTACGAGCAGTACTTC.

The V and J genes are TRBV7-3 and TRBJ2-5, with D possibly being TRBD1 (6 bases). This CDR3 has 15 amino acids. Germline CDR1 and CDR2: SGHTA and FQGTGA. The ends were cut back, 5 bases at V and 5 bases at J, with 18 bases in the middle. The chain's CDR3 is CASSPGQTPSETQYF. For the CDR3, the DNA is TGTGCCAGCAGCCCTGGACAGACGCCATCCGAGACCCAGTACTTC.

J is TRBJ1-1 and V is TRBV3-1 (or the pseudogene TRBV3-2), with unresolved D. Germline loops: CDR1 LGHDT, CDR2 YNNKEL (reference sequence). V shed 2 bases and J shed 5 bases, with 6 bases lying between them. This CDR3 has 12 amino acids. The CDR3: CASSQIDTEAFF. The CDR3 coding sequence is TGTGCCAGCAGCCAAATAGATACTGAAGCTTTCTTT.

This rearrangement joins TRBV5-1 to TRBJ1-2, with a weak D call TRBD1 (5 bases). The length of the CDR3 is 13 residues. The germline V and J ends were trimmed by 2 bases and 4 bases, with 9 bases remaining between them. Per the germline V gene, CDR1 is SGHRS and CDR2 is YFSETQ. CDR3 in amino acids: CASSFQGGYGYTF. CDR3 sequence (DNA): TGCGCCAGCAGCTTCCAGGGAGGCTATGGCTACACCTTC. The variable domain in full, completed from reference TRBV5-1 and TRBJ1-2, reads KAGVTQTPRYLIKTRGQQVTLSCSPISGHRSVSWYQQTPGQGLQFLFEYFSETQRNKGNFPGRFSGRQFSNSRSEMNVSTLELGDSALYLCASSFQGGYGYTFGSGTRLTVV.

This CDR3 is CASTTGVNSPLHF. The CDR3 bases are TGTGCCAGTACAACAGGGGTAAATTCACCCCTCCACTTT. The chain has TRBV19 and TRBJ1-6; TRBD1 matches 7 bases. This CDR3 is built from 13 residues. The germline V gene has CDR1 LNHDA and CDR2 SQIVND (reference sequence). V lost 7 bases, J lost 7 bases, and 4 bases stayed unmatched.

This chain uses TRBV19 with TRBJ2-7, with TRBD1 matching 7 bases. Trimming removed 6 bases from V and 0 bases from J; junction bases left unmatched: 5. CDR1 LNHDA and CDR2 SQIVND come from the germline V gene (reference sequence). This CDR3 has 14 residues. The CDR3 here is CASREDRFSYEQYF. As DNA, the CDR3 is TGTGCCAGTAGGGAGGACAGGTTCTCCTACGAGCAGTACTTC.

V gene TRBV7-2 combines with J gene TRBJ2-5; possible D gene TRBD2, 5 bases. V gave up 2 bases and J gave up 3 bases, with 10 bases separating them. Germline values: CDR1 SGHTA, CDR2 FQGNSA. This CDR3 is 14 amino acids long. The CDR3 sequence is CASSLLTREETQYF. In DNA, the CDR3 is TGTGCCAGCAGCTTACTTACTAGGGAAGAGACCCAGTACTTC. Based on the CDR3 plus reference TRBV7-2 and TRBJ2-5, the full variable domain is GAGVSQSPSNKVTEKGKDVELRCDPISGHTALYWYRQSLGQGLEFLIYFQGNSAPDKSGLPSDRFSAERTGGSVSTLTIQRTQQEDSAVYLCASSLLTREETQYFGPGTRLLVL.

This chain uses TRBV12-3 or TRBV12-4 with TRBJ2-7, with D perhaps matching TRBD1 (6 bases). V was trimmed by 3 bases and J by 2 bases, leaving 8 bases between them. The CDR3 extends over 13 amino acids. The CDR3: CASSFRGPYEQYF. The CDR3 DNA reads as TGTGCCAGCAGTTTCAGGGGACCCTACGAGCAGTACTTC.

The V call is TRBV4-2, the J call TRBJ2-3; tentatively, D is TRBD2 (6 bases). The CDR3 runs to 16 residues. V lost 3 bases to trimming and J lost 0 bases, with 13 bases between them. The germline V gene has CDR1 LGHNA and CDR2 YNFKEQ. Here the CDR3 DNA reads TGTGCCAGCAGCCATGGCGGGACGCGGAGCACAGATACGCAGTATTTT. Translating gives CASSHGGTRSTDTQYF.

The chain couples TRBV28 to TRBJ2-7, with D possibly matching TRBD2 (6 bases). Germline values: CDR1 MDHEN, CDR2 SYDVKM. The CDR3 consists of 14 residues. V gave up 6 bases and J gave up 3 bases, with 15 bases separating them. Here the CDR3 reads CASRRLAGIYEQYF. The CDR3 DNA follows: TGTGCCAGCAGGCGGCTTGCGGGGATCTACGAGCAGTACTTC. Supplemented by reference TRBV28 and TRBJ2-7, the full variable domain reads DVKVTQSSRYLVKRTGEKVFLECVQDMDHENMFWYRQDPGLGLRLIYFSYDVKMKEKGDIPEGYSVSREKKERFSLILESASTNQTSMYLCASRRLAGIYEQYFGPGTRLTVT.

The J gene is TRBJ1-1, the V gene TRBV27, with 8 bases matching TRBD1. Germline V gives CDR1 MNHEY, CDR2 SMNVEV (reference sequence). J was trimmed by 0 bases and V by 5 bases; bases with no gene match: 5. CDR3 length equals 15 residues. CDR3 region: CASSPRDRLNTEAFF. Here the CDR3 DNA reads TGTGCCAGCAGTCCCCGGGACAGGTTGAACACTGAAGCTTTCTTT.